The rows below give T cell receptor beta chains drawn from one sample of a study of blood T cell repertoires in COVID-19. Profiled with immunoSEQ multiplex PCR; TCRdb holds only in-frame clones, not every one. The repertoire holds some 700,000 clones, with 90% as singletons. The sequenced sample was peripheral blood. Source of these receptors: a woman under 30 with acute or convalescent COVID-19. Each CDR3 is given with its conserved first and last residue. D genes are given only for firm matches. Part of the rows lack a size; the others show once, few, many or a class for expanded clones.

abundance	j_gene	d_gene	v_gene	CDR3nt	CDR3aa
-	TRBJ2-6	-	TRBV4-1	TGCGCCAGCAGCCAAGAGGAGGGACGTCTCTCTGGGGCCAACGTCCTGACTTTC	CASSQEEGRLSGANVLTF
-	TRBJ1-2	-	TRBV27	TGTGCCAGCAGTTCGCGTTTAGGGGCGAACAACTATGGCTACACCTTC	CASSSRLGANNYGYTF
-	TRBJ1-1	-	TRBV19	TGTGCCAGTAGATCTCTAGTGGTGGACTCCCGGGGGGACACTGAAGCTTTCTTT	CASRSLVVDSRGDTEAFF
-	TRBJ1-5	TRBD1	TRBV9	TGTGCCAGCAGCCCCGGACAGGTCAATCAGCCCCAGCATTTT	CASSPGQVNQPQHF
few	TRBJ2-7	TRBD2	TRBV4-1	TGCGCCAGCAGCTCGGTTTGGGCGGGGGGGAGCTCCTACGAGCAGTACTTC	CASSSVWAGGSSYEQYF
-	TRBJ2-2	-	TRBV29-1	TGCAGCGCCCGGACTGCGAACACCGGGGAGCTGTTTTTT	CSARTANTGELFF
-	TRBJ1-1	-	TRBV5-1	TGCGCCAGCAGCTTTCAGGGGACGAACACTGAAGCTTTCTTT	CASSFQGTNTEAFF
few	TRBJ1-1	-	TRBV7-6	TGTGCCAGCAGCTTAGTATCTCCTAGTTCACTGTCGAACACTGAAGCTTTCTTT	CASSLVSPSSLSNTEAFF
-	TRBJ1-3	TRBD1	TRBV18	TGTGCCAGCTCACTCCGGGACAGAGTAAACACCATATATTTT	CASSLRDRVNTIYF
-	TRBJ2-5	-	TRBV18	TGTGCCAGCTCAACCGGTCTGGAGGAGACCCAGTACTTC	CASSTGLEETQYF
-	TRBJ2-7	-	TRBV6-2/TRBV6-3	TGTGCCAGCAGTTTTAGCCAGACTTACGAGCAGTACTTC	CASSFSQTYEQYF
-	TRBJ1-2	TRBD1	TRBV19	TGTGCCAGTAGTGCACAGCCGGGACAGGGAAACTATGGCTACACCTTC	CASSAQPGQGNYGYTF
-	TRBJ1-2	TRBD1	TRBV9	TGTGCCAGCCGGACAGGGGAGGGCTACACCTTC	CASRTGEGYTF
-	TRBJ1-4	TRBD1	TRBV5-8	TGTGCCAGCAGCATGGACAGGGTGAGGGCTAATGAAAAACTGTTTTTT	CASSMDRVRANEKLFF
-	TRBJ1-6	-	TRBV10-3	TGTGCCATCAGTGGGGGTGTAGGGGTGGGGAATTCACCCCTCCACTTT	CAISGGVGVGNSPLHF
-	TRBJ2-3	TRBD2	TRBV9	TGTGCCAGCAGCGCGTCTAGCGGGGGCACAGATACGCAGTATTTT	CASSASSGGTDTQYF
-	TRBJ2-3	TRBD1	TRBV3-1/TRBV3-2	TGTGCCAGCAGCCAAGATCGCGGGACAGGGTCCATAAGCGCGGGTACGCAGTATTTT	CASSQDRGTGSISAGTQYF
-	TRBJ2-2	-	TRBV6-6	TGTGCCAGCAGTTGGACCGGGGGCACCGGGGAGCTGTTTTTT	CASSWTGGTGELFF
-	TRBJ2-7	TRBD2	TRBV25-1	TGTGCCACCCTCCCCGGGGGGACCTACGAGCAGTACTTC	CATLPGGTYEQYF
-	TRBJ1-3	-	TRBV5-6	TGTGCCAGCAGCTTCGACCTGACAGGTTCCTCTGGAAACACCATATATTTT	CASSFDLTGSSGNTIYF
-	TRBJ1-1	-	TRBV6-6	TGTGCCAGCAGTTACTCGTCGGGGGAAGCTTTCTTT	CASSYSSGEAFF
-	TRBJ1-2	-	TRBV3-1/TRBV3-2	TGTGCCAGCAGCCAAGAACAGGGTTCTAACTATGGCTACACCTTC	CASSQEQGSNYGYTF
-	TRBJ2-1	TRBD2	TRBV27	TGTGCCAGCAGTTTAGCGCCGGGGGGCTCCTACAATGAGCAGTTCTTC	CASSLAPGGSYNEQFF
-	TRBJ2-7	TRBD1	TRBV9	TGTGCCAGCAGCGCACCGGGACAGGGTACGTCCGAGCAGTACTTC	CASSAPGQGTSEQYF